These T cell receptor beta chains were read from a single sample in a study of T cells in localized non-small cell lung cancer. Sequenced by immunoSEQ multiplex PCR; TCRdb stores in-frame clones only, minus some. Among more than 12,000 clones listed, about 85% were seen once. This specimen consisted of peripheral blood, obtained before any cancer treatment. The receptors shown here come from a female donor over 55 with stage I squamous cell lung carcinoma. The CDR3 runs from the conserved cysteine through the conserved F or W. The D gene is left open where the match is weak. Some rows mark clone size as missing; the rest say once, few, many or name a class of expanded clone.

abundance,len,j_gene,d_gene,v_gene,CDR3aa,CDR3nt
-,15,TRBJ1-2,TRBD1,TRBV5-4,CASSPDRSSFYGYTF,TGTGCCAGCAGCCCGGACAGGTCCTCCTTCTATGGCTACACCTTC
-,14,TRBJ1-3,-,TRBV14,CASPQGHSGNTIYF,TGTGCCAGCCCACAGGGCCACTCTGGAAACACCATATATTTT
-,14,TRBJ2-3,TRBD1,TRBV30,CAWIRDSGTDTQYF,TGTGCCTGGATCCGGGACAGTGGCACAGATACGCAGTATTTT
-,15,TRBJ2-2,-,TRBV7-6,CASSLAGGKAGELFF,TGTGCCAGCAGCTTAGCGGGGGGAAAGGCCGGGGAGCTGTTTTTT
-,14,TRBJ1-4,-,TRBV19,CASRSGGQSEKLFF,TGTGCCAGTCGCTCGGGGGGCCAGAGTGAAAAACTGTTTTTT
-,14,TRBJ1-5,-,TRBV5-6,CASSFRTSNQPQHF,TGTGCCAGCAGCTTTCGGACGAGCAATCAGCCCCAGCATTTT
-,15,TRBJ2-7,-,TRBV27,CASSLGLGSSYEQYF,TGTGCCAGCAGTTTAGGTTTGGGGAGCTCCTACGAGCAGTACTTC
-,10,TRBJ2-3,-,TRBV21-1,CAWGSETQYF,TGTGCCTGGGGGAGTGAAACGCAGTATTTT
once,15,TRBJ2-1,-,TRBV5-4,CASSLDSRAYNEQFF,TGTGCCAGCAGCTTGGATAGCAGGGCCTACAATGAGCAGTTCTTC
-,14,TRBJ2-7,-,TRBV28,CASSFEKQDYEQYF,TGTGCCAGCAGTTTCGAGAAACAGGACTACGAGCAGTACTTC
-,13,TRBJ1-1,TRBD1,TRBV19,CASSHRDRGGSFF,TGTGCCAGTAGCCACCGGGACAGGGGCGGGTCTTTCTTT
-,16,TRBJ2-5,-,TRBV12-1,CASSQPTSGPQETQYF,TGTGCCAGCAGCCAACCGACTAGCGGCCCCCAAGAGACCCAGTACTTC
-,14,TRBJ2-7,-,TRBV27,CASSSSGHIYEQYF,TGTGCCAGCAGCTCCTCGGGACACATATACGAGCAGTACTTC
-,14,TRBJ2-7,-,TRBV9,CASSAQDLAYEQYF,TGTGCCAGCAGCGCCCAGGACCTAGCCTACGAGCAGTACTTC
few,15,TRBJ2-7,-,TRBV6-1,CASSESRTKYYEQYF,TGTGCCAGCAGTGAATCCCGGACTAAGTATTACGAGCAGTACTTC
-,14,TRBJ2-6,TRBD1,TRBV30,CAWATGAGANVLTF,TGTGCCTGGGCGACAGGGGCAGGGGCCAACGTCCTGACTTTC
-,12,TRBJ2-7,-,TRBV11-3,CASSFQGNEQYF,TGTGCCAGCAGCTTCCAGGGGAACGAGCAGTACTTC
-,15,TRBJ2-7,TRBD1,TRBV7-6,CASSPLGDRDYEQYF,TGTGCCAGCAGCCCATTAGGGGACAGGGACTACGAGCAGTACTTC
-,13,TRBJ2-1,-,TRBV23-1,CASSLKNYNEQFF,TGCGCCAGCAGTCTTAAAAATTACAATGAGCAGTTCTTC
-,14,TRBJ1-3,-,TRBV6-1,CASSEHISGNTIYF,TGTGCCAGCAGTGAACACATCTCTGGAAACACCATATATTTT
-,12,TRBJ1-4,TRBD1,TRBV2,CASSPDRGKLFF,TGTGCCAGCAGCCCGGACAGGGGAAAACTGTTTTTT
-,13,TRBJ1-2,TRBD1,TRBV5-1,CASSLTGAYGYTF,TGCGCCAGCAGCTTGACAGGGGCCTATGGCTACACCTTC
-,16,TRBJ2-3,TRBD1,TRBV11-1,CASSGSGTGATDTQYF,TGTGCCAGCAGCGGCTCCGGGACAGGGGCGACAGATACGCAGTATTTT
-,13,TRBJ1-6,-,TRBV11-2,CASSGTENSPLHF,TGTGCCAGCAGCGGTACCGAGAATTCACCCCTCCACTTT
-,14,TRBJ2-1,TRBD2,TRBV10-3,CAISESSGRDEQFF,TGTGCCATCAGTGAGTCGAGCGGGAGGGATGAGCAGTTCTTC
-,16,TRBJ1-1,TRBD1,TRBV19,CASTGGRGEVNTEAFF,TGTGCCAGTACAGGGGGCAGGGGAGAGGTGAACACTGAAGCTTTCTTT
-,17,TRBJ2-5,-,TRBV6-4,CASSDLEPQVSVETQYF,TGTGCCAGCAGTGACTTGGAACCTCAGGTCTCCGTAGAGACCCAGTACTTC
-,13,TRBJ2-5,TRBD2,TRBV7-9,CASSSRGDETQYF,TGTGCCAGCAGCTCCCGGGGGGATGAGACCCAGTACTTC
-,15,TRBJ1-1,TRBD1,TRBV5-4,CASSSGQGVRSEAFF,TGTGCCAGCAGCTCCGGACAGGGAGTGAGAAGTGAAGCTTTCTTT
-,13,TRBJ1-2,TRBD1,TRBV6-5,CASSAAGGEGYTF,TGTGCCAGCAGTGCCGCAGGGGGGGAAGGCTACACCTTC
-,11,TRBJ1-3,-,TRBV2,CASSELDTIYF,TGTGCCAGCAGTGAACTCGACACCATATATTTT
-,15,TRBJ1-2,TRBD1,TRBV30,CAWSSSGQGAIGYTF,TGTGCCTGGAGTTCCTCGGGACAGGGGGCGATTGGCTACACCTTC
few,12,TRBJ1-2,-,TRBV6-6,CASSREGLGYTF,TGTGCCAGCAGTCGCGAGGGGCTTGGCTACACCTTC
-,12,TRBJ2-3,-,TRBV7-2,CASSAYGDTQYF,TGTGCCAGCAGCGCCTATGGGGATACGCAGTATTTT
-,16,TRBJ2-3,TRBD2,TRBV7-6,CASSWTTSGSTDTQYF,TGTGCCAGCAGCTGGACCACTAGCGGGTCCACAGATACGCAGTATTTT
-,15,TRBJ1-5,TRBD1,TRBV27,CASSFNQGANQPQHF,TGTGCCAGCAGTTTTAACCAGGGGGCCAATCAGCCCCAGCATTTT
few,13,TRBJ2-7,-,TRBV6-1,CASSEGMEGEQYF,TGTGCCAGCAGTGAAGGGATGGAGGGGGAGCAGTACTTC
-,13,TRBJ2-7,TRBD2,TRBV18,CASSSGRGYEQYF,TGTGCCAGCTCAAGTGGGAGGGGCTACGAGCAGTACTTC
-,13,TRBJ2-7,-,TRBV6-5,CASTTGRGNEQYF,TGTGCCAGCACCACGGGCAGGGGAAACGAGCAGTACTTC
-,13,TRBJ1-1,TRBD1,TRBV7-3,CASSWTGNTEAFF,TGTGCCAGCAGCTGGACAGGGAACACTGAAGCTTTCTTT